This is a list of T cell receptor beta chains from one sample in a study of control samples from healthy donors and cancer patients. Sequencing was performed with immunoSEQ multiplex PCR; in TCRdb, only in-frame clones are kept and a portion is missing. The table includes about 130,000 clones, over 80% detected once. The material sequenced was blood. These receptors were obtained from a woman in her forties or fifties in good health. Both conserved end residues are part of each CDR3. D genes are given only for firm matches. Clone size appears in some rows only: once, few, many, or a class for an expanded clone.

15	NA	TRBJ1-4	TRBV15	NA	TGTGCCACCAGCAGAGAAGGGGTGGAGGGGGAAAAACTGTTTTTT	CATSREGVEGEKLFF
15	NA	TRBJ1-3	TRBV4-2	NA	TGTGCCAGCAGCCAAGAACAGACCTCTGGAAACACCATATATTTT	CASSQEQTSGNTIYF
16	NA	TRBJ2-3	TRBV5-1	NA	TGCGCCAGCAGCTTGGTGGGGACACCAAACACAGATACGCAGTATTTT	CASSLVGTPNTDTQYF
15	TRBD2	TRBJ2-2	TRBV7-2	NA	TGTGCCAGCAGCCCCCGTAGCGGGGGCACCGGGGAGCTGTTTTTT	CASSPRSGGTGELFF
13	NA	TRBJ1-3	TRBV12-3/TRBV12-4	NA	TGTGCCAGCAGTTTAGCGGCGGGAAACACCATATATTTT	CASSLAAGNTIYF
17	NA	TRBJ1-3	TRBV7-2	once	TGTGCCAGCAGCTTAGCATTCGACGCCTCCGGCCGAAACACCATATATTTT	CASSLAFDASGRNTIYF
15	TRBD2	TRBJ2-2	TRBV9	NA	TGTGCCAGCAGCGTAGTACTAGCGGGAGGAGGGGAGCTGTTTTTT	CASSVVLAGGGELFF
13	NA	TRBJ1-2	TRBV12-3/TRBV12-4	NA	TGTGCCAGCAGTTTGACCGCTAACTATGGCTACACCTTC	CASSLTANYGYTF
13	NA	TRBJ1-4	TRBV15	NA	TGTGCCACCAGCAGAGGAGCCGTTGAAAAACTGTTTTTT	CATSRGAVEKLFF
14	NA	TRBJ2-5	TRBV27	NA	TGTGCCAGCAGTTTTGCAGGGATTGGAGAGACCCAGTACTTC	CASSFAGIGETQYF
13	NA	TRBJ1-2	TRBV12-3/TRBV12-4	NA	TGTGCCAGCAGTTTTAACAGGTTTGATGGCTACACCTTC	CASSFNRFDGYTF